This is a list of T cell receptor beta chains from one sample in a study of T-cell memory formation after mild COVID-19. TCRdb processed the 5' RACE reads anew with MiXCR; each CDR3 protein has one entry. The table includes some 210,000 distinct CDR3 sequences, roughly 10% detected once. The sequencing input was PBMCs or a T cell subset sorted from them (not recorded which). Receptors were obtained from a man between 18 and 29 years old who had mild COVID-19 (a few samples of this study predate the infection). Cell type and time point are not known. The CDR3 runs from the conserved cysteine through the conserved F or W. A D gene is named only where the DNA matches it firmly. Part of the rows lack a size; the others show once, few, many or a class for expanded clones.

CDR3 DNA | CDR3 protein | J gene | D gene | V gene | clone size
TGTGCCAGCAGTCCAGACAGGGCGTCCTACAATGAGCAGTTCTTC | CASSPDRASYNEQFF | TRBJ2-1 | TRBD1 | TRBV7-2 | NA
TGCGCCAGCAGCGTAGCGGAACTCCAAGAGACCCAGTACTTC | CASSVAELQETQYF | TRBJ2-5 | NA | TRBV5-1 | few
TGTGCCAGCAGTAATGCACAGGCCAGCTATGGCTACACCTTC | CASSNAQASYGYTF | TRBJ1-2 | NA | TRBV28 | NA
TGTGCCAGCAGTTGGGGTGCTAACTATGGCTACACCTTC | CASSWGANYGYTF | TRBJ1-2 | NA | TRBV27 | few
TGTGCCAGCAAGGGCCGTGTGGGGCGTCGACATGAGAGGGGCTACGAGCAGTACTTC | CASKGRVGRRHERGYEQYF | TRBJ2-7 | NA | TRBV6-2/TRBV6-3 | NA
TGCGCCAGCAGCAGGGCCGGGCCCACCAATGAGCAGTTCTTC | CASSRAGPTNEQFF | TRBJ2-1 | NA | TRBV5-1 | NA
TGTGCCAGCAGCTTAGTCGGAGGGGACAATGAGCAGTTCTTC | CASSLVGGDNEQFF | TRBJ2-1 | NA | TRBV7-2 | NA
TGTGCCAGCAATAAGGATACGCAGTATTTT | CASNKDTQYF | TRBJ2-3 | NA | TRBV2 | few
TGTGCCAGCAGCTTAGCCCACGGGACAGCCACAGATACGCAGTATTTT | CASSLAHGTATDTQYF | TRBJ2-3 | TRBD1 | TRBV7-2 | few
TGTGCCAGCAGCTTAGTTCCTAGCGGGGCCCTAAACAATGAGCAGTTCTTC | CASSLVPSGALNNEQFF | TRBJ2-1 | TRBD2 | TRBV7-2 | few
TGTGCCAGCAGTCGGGAAGCTACTGGAAACACCATATATTTT | CASSREATGNTIYF | TRBJ1-3 | NA | TRBV6-5 | NA
TGTGCCAGCAGCTCCGTCCTGGGGGACAGGGCATTTGGAAACACCATATATTTT | CASSSVLGDRAFGNTIYF | TRBJ1-3 | TRBD1 | TRBV7-9 | few
TGTGCCAGCTCTTCCGGGACCTGGCTTTACGAGCAGTACTTC | CASSSGTWLYEQYF | TRBJ2-7 | NA | TRBV6-2/TRBV6-3 | NA
TGCGCCAGCAGCTTGGGGACTAGCGGCAACACAGATACGCAGTATTTT | CASSLGTSGNTDTQYF | TRBJ2-3 | TRBD2 | TRBV5-1 | few
TGCAGTGCGTCCGGGACTAGCGGGGGTCTCGAGCAGTACTTC | CSASGTSGGLEQYF | TRBJ2-7 | TRBD2 | TRBV20-1 | NA
TGTGCCAGCAGCGCGTGGACTCCTCCCTACGAGCAGTACTTC | CASSAWTPPYEQYF | TRBJ2-7 | NA | TRBV7-2 | many
TGTGCTAGCAGCTTAGGCCCCTTCGGAGAGACCCAGTACTTC | CASSLGPFGETQYF | TRBJ2-5 | NA | TRBV7-7 | NA